Following are 18 T cell receptor beta chains from one sample sequenced in a study of blood T cell repertoires in COVID-19. Sequenced by immunoSEQ multiplex PCR; TCRdb stores in-frame clones only, minus some. This table has 37,000 or so clones, under 90% appearing once. Sequenced material: peripheral blood. The source is a human donor in a cohort sampled during active COVID-19.

J is TRBJ2-7 and V is TRBV6-4, with TRBD2 as a possible D gene (6 bases). The germline gives CDR1 MRHNA, CDR2 SNTAGT. The CDR3 is 15 amino acids. Deletions cut 2 bases from V and 0 bases from J, with 11 bases between. The CDR3 DNA reads TGTGCCAGCAGTGACCGGGACTGGGCCTCCTACGAGCAGTACTTC. Translation: CASSDRDWASYEQYF.

Only one count was recorded for this clone. The CDR3 loop reads CASCPTGEKSDTQYF. Written as DNA, the CDR3 is TGCGCCAGCTGTCCGACAGGGGAAAAATCAGATACGCAGTATTTT. The J gene is TRBJ2-3, the V gene TRBV5-1; TRBD1 agrees at 8 bases. CDR3 length equals 15 residues. The V and J ends lost 7 bases and 4 bases, in that order; junction bases with no gene match: 11. Germline lookup yields CDR1 SGHRS and CDR2 YFSETQ.

The CDR3 coding sequence is TGTGCCAGCAGCTTGGCTAGCGGGGGATTTATGAGCTCCTACAATGAGCAGTTCTTC. This translates into CASSLASGGFMSSYNEQFF. The chain uses TRBV7-8 and TRBJ2-1, with 10 bases lining up with TRBD2. The length of the CDR3 is 19 residues. Germline V gene sequence: CDR1 SGHVS, CDR2 FQNEAQ. V gave up 3 bases and J gave up 0 bases; unmatched junction bases: 11.

V gene TRBV6-5 combines with J gene TRBJ1-2; D is perhaps TRBD1 (6 bases). Trimming cost V 8 bases and J 6 bases, with 16 bases left between them. The CDR3 is 13 residues long. Germline V lookup: CDR1 MNHEY, CDR2 SVGAGI. The CDR3 region has the DNA TGTGCCAGCGTTGGACAGAAGGGTGATGGCTACACCTTC. This translates into CASVGQKGDGYTF.

This sequence joins TRBV6-5 and TRBJ2-7, with TRBD1 identical over 11 bases. The CDR3 contains 16 residues. Germline V gene data show CDR1 as MNHEY and CDR2 as SVGAGI. The V segment lost 2 bases and the J segment 3 bases; nucleotides outside the gene matches: 6. CDR3 amino acids: CASSYGTGGFDYEQYF. CDR3 nucleotides: TGTGCCAGCAGTTACGGGACAGGGGGATTTGACTACGAGCAGTACTTC.

V usage is TRBV19 and J usage is TRBJ1-2, with 9 nucleotides matching TRBD1. In germline, CDR1 is LNHDA, CDR2 SQIVND (reference sequence). The CDR3 has 14 amino acids. The V gene end was trimmed by 2 bases and the J gene end by 8 bases; junction bases not matched to a gene: 6. CDR3 bases: TGTGCCAGTAGTATAACAGGGGGCAGTGGAGGCTACACCTTC. Its translation is CASSITGGSGGYTF.

V and J are TRBV30 and TRBJ2-5; TRBD1 is a possible D gene (5 bases). This CDR3 spans 16 amino acids. Trimming removed 2 bases from V and 2 bases from J, with 18 bases in between. Germline V gene lookup returns CDR1 GTSNPN and CDR2 SVGIG (reference sequence). Written as DNA, the CDR3 is TGTGCCTGGAGTCCATTTCATGACAGTTGGCAAGAGACCCAGTACTTC. This encodes CAWSPFHDSWQETQYF.

The J gene is TRBJ1-3, the V gene TRBV29-1; weak D call: TRBD1 (5 bases). This CDR3 has 14 amino acids. The V end lost 3 bases, the J end lost 0 bases, and 9 bases lay between the germline ends. Looked up from germline, CDR1 is SQVTM and CDR2 is ANQGSEA. CDR3 in DNA: TGCAGCGTTGACAGGACACCCTCTGGAAACACCATATATTTT. Translation gives CSVDRTPSGNTIYF.

The CDR3 sequence is CASALEDPTDTQYF. The DNA of the CDR3 is TGCGCCAGTGCCCTAGAAGACCCCACAGATACGCAGTATTTT. The chain recombines TRBV5-1 with TRBJ2-3; D remains ambiguous. Germline CDR1 reads SGHRS; CDR2 reads YFSETQ. This CDR3 has 14 residues. Trimming took 8 bases from V and 2 from J, leaving 15 bases between them.

This chain connects TRBV24-1 to TRBJ2-3, with 11 bases fitting TRBD2. Germline V gene lookup returns CDR1 KGHDR and CDR2 SFDVKD. The CDR3 extends over 18 amino acids. The trim removed 4 bases at V and 1 base at J, leaving 9 bases unmatched. The CDR3 here is CATSDPSKTSGGTDTQYF. DNA of the CDR3: TGTGCCACCAGTGACCCCTCTAAGACTAGCGGGGGCACAGATACGCAGTATTTT.

In this sample, this clone turned up once. The genes are TRBV15 and TRBJ2-7, with TRBD1 matching over 10 bases. The CDR3 is made up of 16 amino acids. The germline CDR1 and CDR2 sequences are LNHNV and YYDKDF (reference sequence). With V trimmed by 1 base and J by 5 bases, 8 bases remained unmatched. The chain's CDR3 is CATSRGAGTGAHEQYF. The CDR3 region has the DNA TGTGCCACCAGCAGAGGGGCCGGGACAGGGGCGCACGAGCAGTACTTC.

The chain employs TRBV5-4 and TRBJ1-1; D call uncertain. V was cut by 5 bases and J by 5 bases, with 19 bases left in between. CDR3 length equals 15 residues. From germline, CDR1 is SGHNT and CDR2 YYREEE (reference sequence). The CDR3: CASSHGPEVNTEAFF. The DNA for the CDR3 is TGTGCCAGCAGTCATGGACCGGAGGTAAATACTGAAGCTTTCTTT.

This clone is classed as medium-sized. The CDR3: CASSYSRAGTNTEAFF. The CDR3 region has the DNA TGTGCCAGCAGTTACTCGAGGGCAGGAACGAACACTGAAGCTTTCTTT. The chain employs TRBV6-6 and TRBJ1-1; D not resolved. Germline values: CDR1 MNHNY, CDR2 SVGAGI (reference sequence). Trimming cost V 0 bases and J 1 base, with 12 bases left between them. CDR3 size: 16 residues.

The rearrangement links TRBV5-1 to TRBJ1-4, with D hard to call. Germline-derived CDR1 and CDR2 are SGHRS and YFSETQ. V lost 0 bases, J lost 0 bases, and 9 bases lay in between. CDR3 length: 16 amino acids. CDR3 sequence reads: CASSLGGSATNEKLFF. The CDR3 region has the DNA TGCGCCAGCAGCTTGGGAGGCAGCGCAACTAATGAAAAACTGTTTTTT.

The V call is TRBV7-9, the J call TRBJ2-6; D may be TRBD1 (6 bases). CDR1 and CDR2 (germline): SEHNR, FQNEAQ (reference sequence). The CDR3 is 17 residues long. Trimming cost V 0 bases and J 0 bases, with 9 bases left between them. CDR3 bases: TGTGCCAGCAGCTTAGCAGGGGGTAACTCTGGGGCCAACGTCCTGACTTTC. This encodes CASSLAGGNSGANVLTF. Based on the CDR3 plus reference TRBV7-9 and TRBJ2-6, the full variable domain is DTGVSQNPRHKITKRGQNVTFRCDPISEHNRLYWYRQTLGQGPEFLTYFQNEAQLEKSRLLSDRFSAERPKGSFSTLEIQRTEQGDSAMYLCASSLAGGNSGANVLTFGAGSRLTVL.

This clone was seen a handful of times. The genes are TRBV7-9 and TRBJ2-7; D uncertain. The CDR3 runs to 12 residues. With 7 bases removed from V and 5 bases from J, the gap between germline ends came to 12 bases. The germline CDR1 and CDR2 sequences are SEHNR and FQNEAQ (reference sequence). The DNA of the CDR3 is TGTGCCAGCATTGGGTATCGGGACGAGCAGTACTTC. It codes for CASIGYRDEQYF.

This chain uses TRBV7-2 with TRBJ2-1; a possible D gene is TRBD1 (6 bases). V lost 0 bases, J lost 0 bases, and 9 bases lay in between. CDR1 and CDR2 from the germline V gene are SGHTA and FQGNSA. This CDR3 has 16 amino acids. The CDR3 region has the DNA TGTGCCAGCAGCTTAGCGAGGGACACCTCCTACAATGAGCAGTTCTTC. Protein product: CASSLARDTSYNEQFF.

V and J are TRBV7-2 and TRBJ2-1; 8 nucleotides line up with TRBD1. Germline V gene data show CDR1 as SGHTA and CDR2 as FQGNSA. The trim removed 8 bases at V and 6 bases at J, leaving 15 bases unmatched. The CDR3 covers 16 residues. This chain's CDR3 is CASATPQGDVLNEQFF. The CDR3 DNA reads TGTGCCAGCGCTACACCACAGGGGGACGTTCTCAATGAGCAGTTCTTC.